These T cell receptor beta chains were read from a single sample in a study of cytomegalovirus exposure and HLA in healthy donors. Profiled with immunoSEQ multiplex PCR; TCRdb holds only in-frame clones, not every one. The sample contains 100,000 to 150,000 clones, 65% to 80% of which appear only once. Material: PBMCs. These receptor sequences come from a male donor in good health and CMV-seropositive. Each CDR3 is given with its conserved first and last residue. A D gene is named only where the DNA matches it firmly. Clone size is not always given. Where it is, it says once, few, many or a class for expanded clones.

J gene: TRBJ2-3; D gene: NA; clone size: NA; V gene: TRBV11-2; CDR3 protein: CASSLRGTSTDTQYF; CDR3 DNA: TGTGCCAGCAGCTTACGCGGGACCTCCACAGATACGCAGTATTTT
J gene: TRBJ1-5; D gene: NA; clone size: NA; V gene: TRBV7-8; CDR3 protein: CASSLAQAGRFNQPQHF; CDR3 DNA: TGTGCCAGCAGCTTAGCGCAAGCAGGGAGGTTCAATCAGCCCCAGCATTTT
J gene: TRBJ1-5; D gene: NA; clone size: NA; V gene: TRBV6-5; CDR3 protein: CASSYNRLNQPQHF; CDR3 DNA: TGTGCCAGCAGTTATAACAGGCTGAATCAGCCCCAGCATTTT
J gene: TRBJ2-7; D gene: TRBD2; clone size: NA; V gene: TRBV15; CDR3 protein: CATSRDVGLAGYMRFYEQYF; CDR3 DNA: TGTGCCACCAGCAGAGATGTAGGCCTAGCGGGATACATGCGGTTTTACGAGCAGTACTTC
J gene: TRBJ2-7; D gene: TRBD1; clone size: few; V gene: TRBV28; CDR3 protein: CASLTRRQGKTYEQYF; CDR3 DNA: TGTGCCAGCCTCACACGACGACAGGGGAAGACCTACGAGCAGTACTTC
J gene: TRBJ2-7; D gene: TRBD1; clone size: NA; V gene: TRBV2; CDR3 protein: CASRRTGPDEQYF; CDR3 DNA: TGTGCCAGCAGAAGGACAGGGCCCGACGAGCAGTACTTC
J gene: TRBJ2-7; D gene: NA; clone size: once; V gene: TRBV4-1; CDR3 protein: CASSPAGGTVYEQYF; CDR3 DNA: TGCGCCAGCAGCCCGGCCGGCGGGACGGTTTACGAGCAGTACTTC
J gene: TRBJ2-1; D gene: NA; clone size: NA; V gene: TRBV29-1; CDR3 protein: CSVSSTSNDGGNEQFF; CDR3 DNA: TGCAGCGTTTCGTCGACTAGTAATGATGGAGGCAATGAGCAGTTCTTC
J gene: TRBJ2-7; D gene: NA; clone size: NA; V gene: TRBV13; CDR3 protein: CASSLFPYEQYF; CDR3 DNA: TGTGCCAGCAGCTTGTTCCCTTACGAGCAGTACTTC
J gene: TRBJ1-5; D gene: NA; clone size: NA; V gene: TRBV6-5; CDR3 protein: CASSYRADLGQPQHF; CDR3 DNA: TGTGCCAGCAGTTACCGAGCGGATCTGGGTCAGCCCCAGCATTTT
J gene: TRBJ1-1; D gene: NA; clone size: NA; V gene: TRBV11-2; CDR3 protein: CASSTTQGTEAFF; CDR3 DNA: TGTGCCAGCAGCACAACACAGGGCACTGAAGCTTTCTTT
J gene: TRBJ2-2; D gene: TRBD2; clone size: NA; V gene: TRBV6-6; CDR3 protein: CASSYSSGGAELFF; CDR3 DNA: TGTGCCAGCAGTTACTCTAGCGGGGGGGCCGAGCTGTTTTTT
J gene: TRBJ1-2; D gene: TRBD1; clone size: NA; V gene: TRBV28; CDR3 protein: CASSFLWAGGGYTF; CDR3 DNA: TGTGCCAGCAGTTTCCTTTGGGCAGGGGGAGGCTACACCTTC
J gene: TRBJ2-2; D gene: TRBD1; clone size: NA; V gene: TRBV27; CDR3 protein: CASSPGIGTGDGTGELFF; CDR3 DNA: TGTGCCAGCAGCCCGGGGATTGGGACAGGGGATGGCACCGGGGAGCTGTTTTTT
J gene: TRBJ1-1; D gene: NA; clone size: few; V gene: TRBV4-2; CDR3 protein: CASRIDSAVEAFF; CDR3 DNA: TGTGCCAGCAGAATCGACAGCGCCGTTGAAGCTTTCTTT
J gene: TRBJ1-1; D gene: TRBD1; clone size: NA; V gene: TRBV7-9; CDR3 protein: CASRTGETEAFF; CDR3 DNA: TGTGCCAGCAGGACAGGGGAGACTGAAGCTTTCTTT
J gene: TRBJ2-3; D gene: TRBD2; clone size: once; V gene: TRBV7-2; CDR3 protein: CASSFGLAGDTQYF; CDR3 DNA: TGTGCCAGCAGCTTCGGACTAGCGGGAGATACGCAGTATTTT
J gene: TRBJ1-6; D gene: TRBD1; clone size: NA; V gene: TRBV28; CDR3 protein: CASSERGRWSPLHF; CDR3 DNA: TGTGCCAGCAGTGAGAGGGGGCGCTGGTCACCCCTCCACTTT
J gene: TRBJ2-3; D gene: NA; clone size: NA; V gene: TRBV5-1; CDR3 protein: CASSLEATTDTQYF; CDR3 DNA: TGCGCCAGCAGCTTGGAAGCGACCACAGATACGCAGTATTTT
J gene: TRBJ2-7; D gene: NA; clone size: NA; V gene: TRBV19; CDR3 protein: CASSPQGDSGEQYF; CDR3 DNA: TGTGCCAGTAGTCCCCAAGGAGATTCTGGCGAGCAGTACTTC
J gene: TRBJ2-2; D gene: NA; clone size: NA; V gene: TRBV7-3; CDR3 protein: CASSLRPRDGELFF; CDR3 DNA: TGTGCCAGCAGCTTAAGGCCGCGGGACGGGGAGCTGTTTTTT
J gene: TRBJ2-6; D gene: NA; clone size: NA; V gene: TRBV28; CDR3 protein: CASSLLGQGSGSGANVLTF; CDR3 DNA: TGTGCCAGCAGTTTATTGGGTCAGGGGTCCGGCTCTGGGGCCAACGTCCTGACTTTC
J gene: TRBJ1-1; D gene: NA; clone size: NA; V gene: TRBV5-1; CDR3 protein: CASSEDSLYTEAFF; CDR3 DNA: TGCGCCAGCAGCGAGGACAGTCTCTACACTGAAGCTTTCTTT
J gene: TRBJ1-5; D gene: TRBD1; clone size: NA; V gene: TRBV28; CDR3 protein: CASRPIRGRGNQPQHF; CDR3 DNA: TGTGCCAGCAGACCCATCAGGGGGCGAGGAAATCAGCCCCAGCATTTT
J gene: TRBJ2-7; D gene: TRBD2; clone size: NA; V gene: TRBV5-4; CDR3 protein: CASSSGTSGIYEQYF; CDR3 DNA: TGTGCCAGCAGCTCTGGGACTAGCGGGATCTACGAGCAGTACTTC
J gene: TRBJ2-7; D gene: TRBD2; clone size: once; V gene: TRBV9; CDR3 protein: CASSASSGGPYEQYF; CDR3 DNA: TGTGCCAGCAGCGCTTCTAGCGGAGGCCCCTACGAGCAGTACTTC
J gene: TRBJ2-5; D gene: NA; clone size: NA; V gene: TRBV6-5; CDR3 protein: CASSEVVIRETQYF; CDR3 DNA: TGTGCCAGCAGTGAAGTAGTTATCCGGGAGACCCAGTACTTC
J gene: TRBJ2-5; D gene: NA; clone size: NA; V gene: TRBV11-2; CDR3 protein: CASSLGAAQETQYF; CDR3 DNA: TGTGCCAGCAGCTTAGGGGCAGCCCAAGAGACCCAGTACTTC
J gene: TRBJ2-7; D gene: TRBD2; clone size: NA; V gene: TRBV9; CDR3 protein: CASSLGGSGRAYEQYF; CDR3 DNA: TGTGCCAGCAGCCTGGGGGGTAGCGGGAGGGCCTACGAGCAGTACTTC
J gene: TRBJ2-4; D gene: TRBD1; clone size: NA; V gene: TRBV19; CDR3 protein: CASSIIRGQKNIQYF; CDR3 DNA: TGTGCCAGTAGTATTATCAGGGGACAGAAAAACATTCAGTACTTC